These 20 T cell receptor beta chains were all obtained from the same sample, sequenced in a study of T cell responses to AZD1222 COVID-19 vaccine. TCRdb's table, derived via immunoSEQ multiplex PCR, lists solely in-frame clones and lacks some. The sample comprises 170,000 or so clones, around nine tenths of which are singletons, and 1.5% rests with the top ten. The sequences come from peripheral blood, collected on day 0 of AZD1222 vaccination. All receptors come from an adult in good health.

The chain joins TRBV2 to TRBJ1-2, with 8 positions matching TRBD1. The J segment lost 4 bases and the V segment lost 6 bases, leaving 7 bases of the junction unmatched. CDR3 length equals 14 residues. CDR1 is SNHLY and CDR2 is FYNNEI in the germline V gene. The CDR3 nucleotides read TGTGCCAGCAGCGGACAGGGAGGGCCCTATGGCTACACCTTC. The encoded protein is CASSGQGGPYGYTF. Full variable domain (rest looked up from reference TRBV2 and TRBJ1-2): EPEVTQTPSHQVTQMGQEVILRCVPISNHLYFYWYRQILGQKVEFLVSFYNNEISEKSEIFDDQFSVERPDGSNFTLKIRSTKLEDSAMYFCASSGQGGPYGYTFGSGTRLTVV.

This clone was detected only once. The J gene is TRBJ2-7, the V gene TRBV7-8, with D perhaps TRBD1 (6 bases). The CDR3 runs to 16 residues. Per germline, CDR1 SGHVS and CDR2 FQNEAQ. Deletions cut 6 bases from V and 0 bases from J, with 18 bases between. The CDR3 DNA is TGTGCCAGCAGTCCTCGGACAGCTTTACTCTCCTACGAGCAGTACTTC. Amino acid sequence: CASSPRTALLSYEQYF.

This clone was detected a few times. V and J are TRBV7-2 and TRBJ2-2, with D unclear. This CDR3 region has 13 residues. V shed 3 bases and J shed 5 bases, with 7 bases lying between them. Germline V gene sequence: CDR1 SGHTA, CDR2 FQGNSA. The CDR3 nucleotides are TGTGCCAGCAGCTTGCATCCTACCGGGGAGCTGTTTTTT. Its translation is CASSLHPTGELFF.

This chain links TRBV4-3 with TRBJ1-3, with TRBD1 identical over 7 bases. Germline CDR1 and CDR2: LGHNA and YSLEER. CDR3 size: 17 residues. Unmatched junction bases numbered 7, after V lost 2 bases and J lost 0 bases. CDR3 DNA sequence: TGCGCCAGCAGCCAATATACAGGGGCCTCCTCTGGAAACACCATATATTTT. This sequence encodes CASSQYTGASSGNTIYF.

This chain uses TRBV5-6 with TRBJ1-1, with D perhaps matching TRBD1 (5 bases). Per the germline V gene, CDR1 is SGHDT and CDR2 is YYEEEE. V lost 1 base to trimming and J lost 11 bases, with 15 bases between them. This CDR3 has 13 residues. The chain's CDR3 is CASSLWGGSLAFF. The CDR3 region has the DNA TGTGCCAGCAGCTTGTGGGGCGGCAGCCTCGCTTTCTTT.

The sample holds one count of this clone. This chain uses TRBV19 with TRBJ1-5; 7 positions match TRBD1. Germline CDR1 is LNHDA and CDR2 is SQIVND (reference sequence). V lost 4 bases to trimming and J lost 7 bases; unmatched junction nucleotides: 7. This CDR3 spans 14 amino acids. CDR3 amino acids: CASSTYRGGQPQHF. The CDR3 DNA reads TGTGCCAGTAGTACGTACAGGGGCGGGCAGCCCCAGCATTTT.

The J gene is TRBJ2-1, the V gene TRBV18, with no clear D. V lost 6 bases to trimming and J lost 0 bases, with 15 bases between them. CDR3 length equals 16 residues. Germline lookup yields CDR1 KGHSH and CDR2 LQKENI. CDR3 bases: TGTGCCAGCTCCCCGATGGGCGGATTCTCCTACAATGAGCAGTTCTTC. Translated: CASSPMGGFSYNEQFF.

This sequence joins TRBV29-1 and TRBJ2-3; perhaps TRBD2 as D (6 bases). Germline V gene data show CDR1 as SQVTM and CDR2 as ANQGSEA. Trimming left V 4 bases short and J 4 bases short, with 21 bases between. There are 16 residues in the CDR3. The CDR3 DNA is TGCAGCGTTGTGGATCGTAGGAGGGCGGCCCCAGATACGCAGTATTTT. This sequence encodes CSVVDRRRAAPDTQYF.

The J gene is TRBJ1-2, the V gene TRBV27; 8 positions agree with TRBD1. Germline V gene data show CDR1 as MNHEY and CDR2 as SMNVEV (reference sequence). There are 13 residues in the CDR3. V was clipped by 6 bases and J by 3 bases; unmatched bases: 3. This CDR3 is CASRRTGYYGYTF. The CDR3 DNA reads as TGTGCCAGCAGAAGGACAGGGTACTATGGCTACACCTTC.

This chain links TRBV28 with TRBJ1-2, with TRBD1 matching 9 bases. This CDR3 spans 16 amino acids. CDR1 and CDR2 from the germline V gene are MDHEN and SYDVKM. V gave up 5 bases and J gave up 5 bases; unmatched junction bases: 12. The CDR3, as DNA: TGTGCCAGCAGTCCCCATCTACAGGGGGCTGGATATGGCTACACCTTC. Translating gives CASSPHLQGAGYGYTF.

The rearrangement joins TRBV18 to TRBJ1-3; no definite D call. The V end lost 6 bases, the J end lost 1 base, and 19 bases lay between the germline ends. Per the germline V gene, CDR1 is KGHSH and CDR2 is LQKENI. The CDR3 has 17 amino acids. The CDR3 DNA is TGTGCCAGCTCGTCTCGCGCCCTTACAGCATCTGGAAACACCATATATTTT. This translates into CASSSRALTASGNTIYF.

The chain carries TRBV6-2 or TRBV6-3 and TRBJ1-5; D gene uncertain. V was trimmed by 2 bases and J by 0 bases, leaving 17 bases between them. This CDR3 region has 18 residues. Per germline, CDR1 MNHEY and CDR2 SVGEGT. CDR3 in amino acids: CASSYRSTPPHSNQPQHF. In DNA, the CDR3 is TGTGCCAGCAGTTACAGATCCACCCCACCCCATAGCAATCAGCCCCAGCATTTT.

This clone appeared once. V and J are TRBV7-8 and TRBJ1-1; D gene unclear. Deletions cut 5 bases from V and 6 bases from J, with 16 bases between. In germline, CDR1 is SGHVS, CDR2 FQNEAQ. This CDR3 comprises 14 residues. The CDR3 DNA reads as TGTGCCAGCAGCGATCCCCCTGCTGAGGCTGAAGCTTTCTTT. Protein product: CASSDPPAEAEAFF.

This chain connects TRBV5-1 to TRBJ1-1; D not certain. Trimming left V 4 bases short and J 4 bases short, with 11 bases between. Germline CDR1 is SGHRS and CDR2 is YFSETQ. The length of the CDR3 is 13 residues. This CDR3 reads CASSGEVGTEAFF. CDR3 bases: TGCGCCAGCAGCGGGGAGGTTGGCACTGAAGCTTTCTTT.

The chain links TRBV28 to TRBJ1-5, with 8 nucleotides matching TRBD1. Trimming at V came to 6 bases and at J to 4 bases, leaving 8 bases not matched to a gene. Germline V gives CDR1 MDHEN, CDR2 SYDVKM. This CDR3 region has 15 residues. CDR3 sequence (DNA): TGTGCCAGCAGATATGGACAGGGTTCAAATCAGCCCCAGCATTTT. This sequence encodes CASRYGQGSNQPQHF.

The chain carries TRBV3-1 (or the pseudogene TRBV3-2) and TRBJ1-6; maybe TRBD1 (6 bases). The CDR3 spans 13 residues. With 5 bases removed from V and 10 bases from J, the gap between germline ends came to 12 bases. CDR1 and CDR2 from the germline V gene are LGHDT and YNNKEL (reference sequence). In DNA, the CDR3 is TGTGCCAGCAGCGCAGACAGGCTGTCACCCCTCCACTTT. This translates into CASSADRLSPLHF.

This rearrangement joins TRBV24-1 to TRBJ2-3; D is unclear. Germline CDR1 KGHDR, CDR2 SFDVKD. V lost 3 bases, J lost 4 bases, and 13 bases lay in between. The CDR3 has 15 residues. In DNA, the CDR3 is TGTGCCACCAGTGATCCCACCTCTATTGCAGATACGCAGTATTTT. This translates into CATSDPTSIADTQYF.

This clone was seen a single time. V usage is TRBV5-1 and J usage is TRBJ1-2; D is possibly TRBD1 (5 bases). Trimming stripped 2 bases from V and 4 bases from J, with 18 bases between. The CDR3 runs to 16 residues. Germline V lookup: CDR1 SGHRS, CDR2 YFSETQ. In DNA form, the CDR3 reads TGCGCCAGCAGCTTTGGTCAAGCCCGAGGGGTCTATGGCTACACCTTC. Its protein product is CASSFGQARGVYGYTF.

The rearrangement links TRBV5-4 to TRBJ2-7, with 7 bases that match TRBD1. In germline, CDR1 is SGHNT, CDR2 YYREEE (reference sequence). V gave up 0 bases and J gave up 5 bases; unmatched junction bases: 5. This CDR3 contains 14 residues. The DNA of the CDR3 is TGTGCCAGCAGCTTGGCCAGGGGGTATGACGAGCAGTACTTC. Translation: CASSLARGYDEQYF.

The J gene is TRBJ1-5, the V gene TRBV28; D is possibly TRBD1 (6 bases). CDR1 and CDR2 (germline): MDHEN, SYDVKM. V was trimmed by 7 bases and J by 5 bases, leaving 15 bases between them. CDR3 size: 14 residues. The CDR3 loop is CASMPGETHQPQHF. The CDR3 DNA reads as TGTGCCAGCATGCCAGGGGAAACCCATCAGCCCCAGCATTTT.